Presented here are 19 T cell receptor beta chains from one specimen sequenced in a study of blood T cell repertoires in COVID-19. The method was immunoSEQ multiplex PCR; TCRdb's version includes in-frame clones alone and lacks a portion of them. The data show hundreds of thousands of clones, around 90% seen once. Sequenced material: PBMCs or T cells enriched from blood (not recorded which). All receptors derive from a woman aged 18-29 years who had recovered from COVID-19.

This chain uses TRBV7-7 with TRBJ2-2, with D maybe TRBD2 (5 bases). Trimming pared 5 bases from V and 7 bases from J, leaving 8 bases between. The CDR3 extends over 12 amino acids. Germline V lookup: CDR1 SSHAT, CDR2 FNYEAQ (reference sequence). The CDR3 DNA follows: TGTGCCAGCAGCCAAGGAGGCGGGGAGCTGTTTTTT. This codes for CASSQGGGELFF.

This clone was seen only a few times. The chain has TRBV3-1 (or the pseudogene TRBV3-2) and TRBJ2-2; TRBD1 agrees at 8 bases. Germline V gene data show CDR1 as LGHDT and CDR2 as YNNKEL (reference sequence). Trimming at V came to 2 bases and at J to 4 bases, leaving 6 bases not matched to a gene. The CDR3 covers 16 residues. The CDR3 sequence is CASSQSATGGTGELFF. The CDR3 DNA follows: TGTGCCAGCAGCCAAAGTGCAACAGGGGGCACCGGGGAGCTGTTTTTT.

The rearrangement links TRBV2 to TRBJ1-1; 11 bases align to TRBD1. This CDR3 has 14 residues. The J segment lost 6 bases and the V segment lost 6 bases, leaving 6 bases of the junction unmatched. Germline V CDR1 and CDR2: SNHLY, FYNNEI. The CDR3 loop reads CASSSRTGGSEAFF. CDR3 in DNA: TGTGCCAGCAGCTCGCGGACAGGGGGCTCTGAAGCTTTCTTT.

The rearrangement joins TRBV5-5 to TRBJ2-7, with TRBD2 matching over 12 bases. V dropped 2 bases and J dropped 6; count of bases not matched to a gene: 3. The CDR3 covers 14 residues. Germline lookup yields CDR1 SGHKS and CDR2 YYEKEE (reference sequence). The CDR3 DNA reads as TGTGCCAGCAGCTTTACTAGCGGGAGGACCGAGCAGTACTTC. It codes for CASSFTSGRTEQYF.

This clone was picked up one time. This chain joins TRBV20-1 and TRBJ1-2; D gene ambiguous. The V end was cut by 6 bases, the J end by 7 bases, with 6 bases between. The CDR3 extends over 9 amino acids. Per the germline V gene, CDR1 is DFQATT and CDR2 is SNEGSKA (reference sequence). The CDR3 bases are TGCAGTGCCCGCGCTGGCTACACCTTC. Translation gives CSARAGYTF.

The V gene is TRBV5-4, the J gene TRBJ2-3; 9 positions agree with TRBD2. This CDR3 contains 15 residues. Germline values: CDR1 SGHNT, CDR2 YYREEE (reference sequence). The junction had 8 bases not matched to a gene; V was cut back by 5 bases and J by 4 bases. CDR3 sequence (DNA): TGTGCCAGCAGGAGCGGGGGGACCCGGGCAGATACGCAGTATTTT. Translating it yields CASRSGGTRADTQYF.

The chain combines TRBV9 with TRBJ2-1, with 8 bases that match TRBD2. Germline CDR1 reads SGDLS; CDR2 reads YYNGEE. This CDR3 has 18 residues. The V and J ends lost 4 bases and 0 bases, in that order; junction bases with no gene match: 12. CDR3 in amino acids: CASSPSLVAGPSYNEQFF. The CDR3 DNA reads as TGTGCCAGCAGCCCCTCCCTTGTAGCGGGACCCTCCTACAATGAGCAGTTCTTC.

The chain has TRBV24-1 and TRBJ1-1; D gene uncertain. Trimming removed 6 bases from V and 2 bases from J, with 12 bases in between. The CDR3 contains 14 residues. Per the germline V gene, CDR1 is KGHDR and CDR2 is SFDVKD. This CDR3 reads CATSPTADNTEAFF. For the CDR3, the DNA is TGTGCCACCAGTCCCACGGCGGATAACACTGAAGCTTTCTTT.

The CDR3 loop reads CASSLGQGVGSPLHF. CDR3 bases: TGTGCCAGCAGCTTAGGACAGGGGGTAGGATCACCCCTCCACTTT. This chain joins TRBV13 and TRBJ1-6, with 8 bases identical to TRBD1. CDR3 length: 15 residues. The V gene's germline CDR1 is PRHDT and CDR2 FYEKMQ (reference sequence). V was pared by 0 bases and J by 10 bases, with 5 bases of the junction left unmatched.

The genes are TRBV5-1 and TRBJ1-1; no clear D gene. The CDR3 has 13 amino acids. Trimming stripped 5 bases from V and 5 bases from J, with 13 bases between. Germline CDR1 reads SGHRS; CDR2 reads YFSETQ. The CDR3 nucleotides read TGCGCCAGCAGATATATTACCCGGACTGAAGCTTTCTTT. Translating it yields CASRYITRTEAFF.

V and J are TRBV24-1 and TRBJ2-3; D is possibly TRBD2 (5 bases). Germline CDR1 and CDR2: KGHDR and SFDVKD. The V end was cut by 1 base, the J end by 0 bases, with 10 bases between. CDR3 size: 16 residues. This chain's CDR3 is CATSDFLGESTDTQYF. The CDR3 DNA is TGTGCCACCAGTGATTTTCTCGGGGAGAGCACAGATACGCAGTATTTT.

The chain recombines TRBV7-9 with TRBJ1-3, with 7 bases matching TRBD1. The CDR3 is made up of 17 amino acids. V was clipped by 1 base and J by 0 bases; unmatched bases: 6. Germline assignment: CDR1 SEHNR and CDR2 FQNEAQ (reference sequence). The CDR3 bases are TGTGCCAGCAGCTTAGTGACAGGGAGAACCTCTGGAAACACCATATATTTT. It yields the protein CASSLVTGRTSGNTIYF.

The chain is built from TRBV24-1 and TRBJ1-5; D is possibly TRBD1 (6 bases). CDR1 KGHDR and CDR2 SFDVKD come from the germline V gene. The germline V and J ends were trimmed by 1 base and 2 bases, with 8 bases remaining between them. The CDR3 consists of 15 residues. CDR3 in DNA: TGTGCCACCAGTGATTTAGCAGGGGGCAATCAGCCCCAGCATTTT. Translated: CATSDLAGGNQPQHF.

This clone was recorded only once. The chain joins TRBV10-3 to TRBJ2-3; 7 bases line up with TRBD1. J was trimmed by 6 bases and V by 4 bases; bases with no gene match: 7. The CDR3 is 14 residues long. CDR1 and CDR2 (germline): ENHRY, SYGVKD. CDR3 loop: CAISGTDREDTQYF. CDR3 DNA: TGTGCCATCAGTGGCACAGACAGGGAGGATACGCAGTATTTT.

The gene calls are TRBV27 and TRBJ2-2; 12 positions match TRBD2. The CDR3 has 17 residues. V lost 5 bases, J lost 3 bases, and 7 bases stayed unmatched. Germline V CDR1 and CDR2: MNHEY, SMNVEV (reference sequence). CDR3 amino acids: CASSLLRLAGDTGELFF. CDR3 sequence (DNA): TGTGCCAGCAGTCTACTAAGACTAGCGGGGGACACCGGGGAGCTGTTTTTT.

The chain joins TRBV11-1 to TRBJ1-1; D uncertain. The CDR3 has 13 amino acids. Germline V gene sequence: CDR1 SGHAT, CDR2 FQDESV (reference sequence). V dropped 2 bases and J dropped 0 bases, with 4 bases sitting between them. CDR3: CASSLPVNTEAFF. CDR3 nucleotide sequence: TGTGCCAGCAGCTTACCAGTGAACACTGAAGCTTTCTTT.

This clone was found once. This CDR3 is CASSSKDSYRSTDTQYF. DNA for the CDR3: TGTGCCAGCAGTTCCAAAGATTCCTACAGGAGCACAGATACGCAGTATTTT. V is TRBV6-2 or TRBV6-3 and J is TRBJ2-3; D might be TRBD1 (5 bases). This CDR3 is built from 17 residues. CDR1 and CDR2 from the germline V gene are MNHEY and SVGEGT. Trimming shortened V by 4 bases and J by 0 bases, and 17 bases separated the two germline ends.

The chain links TRBV18 to TRBJ2-3, with 11 nucleotides matching TRBD2. V shed 4 bases, J shed 4 bases, and the junction held 7 bases outside the gene matches. The germline V gene has CDR1 KGHSH and CDR2 LQKENI. The CDR3 is made up of 16 amino acids. CDR3 DNA sequence: TGTGCCAGCTCACAAACACTAGCGGGGGCTGCAGATACGCAGTATTTT. This encodes CASSQTLAGAADTQYF.

The V call is TRBV28, the J call TRBJ2-1; tentative D call: TRBD1 (6 bases). V lost 4 bases and J 5 bases, leaving 6 bases between the germline ends. The CDR3 extends over 12 amino acids. The germline V gene encodes CDR1 MDHEN and CDR2 SYDVKM. The CDR3 region has the DNA TGTGCCAGCAGTTGGACAGACAATGAGCAGTTCTTC. This translates into CASSWTDNEQFF.